These 10 T cell receptor beta chains were all obtained from the same sample, sequenced in a study of T cell responses to AZD1222 COVID-19 vaccine. Only in-frame clones appear in the TCRdb table, and some are missing; sequencing was by immunoSEQ multiplex PCR. The sample consists of about 84,000 clones, nearly 90% of them appearing once. The sequenced sample was peripheral blood, obtained on day 0 of AZD1222 vaccination. These receptors all come from an adult in good health.

This sequence joins TRBV14 and TRBJ2-5, with a tentative D call TRBD2 (5 bases). Germline CDR1 is SGHDN and CDR2 is FVKESK. V gave up 5 bases and J gave up 4 bases, with 17 bases separating them. The CDR3 totals 15 residues. CDR3 sequence (DNA): TGTGCCAGCAGCTTACTTGGGAGTTCCCGAGAGACCCAGTACTTC. Its protein product is CASSLLGSSRETQYF.

The chain carries TRBV6-1 and TRBJ1-5; the D gene is possibly TRBD1 (5 bases). V lost 2 bases to trimming and J lost 4 bases, with 9 bases between them. Germline CDR1 reads MNHNS; CDR2 reads SASEGT. The CDR3 covers 14 residues. The CDR3 sequence: CASSERGLNQPQHF. CDR3 DNA: TGTGCCAGCAGTGAAAGGGGACTTAATCAGCCCCAGCATTTT.

This rearrangement joins TRBV19 to TRBJ1-5, with D perhaps matching TRBD1 (6 bases). The CDR3 sequence is 16 residues long. Trimming left V 4 bases short and J 6 bases short, with 19 bases between. Germline CDR1 and CDR2: LNHDA and SQIVND (reference sequence). The CDR3 region is CASSTTPNRAGQPQHF. Here the CDR3 DNA reads TGTGCCAGTAGTACGACCCCAAACAGGGCCGGTCAGCCCCAGCATTTT.

This chain connects TRBV10-3 to TRBJ1-5; the match to TRBD1 covers 7 bases. CDR3 length equals 14 residues. The V gene end was trimmed by 6 bases and the J gene end by 9 bases; junction bases not matched to a gene: 11. Germline CDR1 reads ENHRY; CDR2 reads SYGVKD. The CDR3 coding sequence is TGTGCCATCAGGAAACAGGGGATGGCTGGGCCCCAGCATTTT. It translates to CAIRKQGMAGPQHF.

This chain joins TRBV7-2 and TRBJ1-3; the match to TRBD1 covers 7 bases. The CDR3 is 17 amino acids. Looked up from germline, CDR1 is SGHTA and CDR2 is FQGNSA. The V and J ends lost 5 bases and 1 base, in that order; junction bases with no gene match: 11. This CDR3 reads CASSPRDSVSSGNTIYF. In DNA form, the CDR3 reads TGTGCCAGCAGCCCCCGGGACAGTGTCTCTTCTGGAAACACCATATATTTT.

The chain is built from TRBV9 and TRBJ2-3; 9 bases are shared with TRBD2. The V gene end was trimmed by 9 bases and the J gene end by 3 bases; junction bases not matched to a gene: 11. This CDR3 spans 15 amino acids. The germline V gene has CDR1 SGDLS and CDR2 YYNGEE. The CDR3 DNA is TGTGCCACCCCCTCCATAGCGGGAGTGACAGATACGCAGTATTTT. Protein sequence: CATPSIAGVTDTQYF.

J is TRBJ2-1 and V is TRBV2; the D gene is possibly TRBD1 (5 bases). Per germline, CDR1 SNHLY and CDR2 FYNNEI. The ends were cut back, 6 bases at V and 9 bases at J, with 9 bases in the middle. The CDR3 consists of 11 residues. CDR3 DNA: TGTGCCAGCAGAGGGGTTCTTGAGCAGTTCTTC. This gives the protein CASRGVLEQFF.

The chain has TRBV9 and TRBJ1-2, with no clear D. V was trimmed by 0 bases and J by 6 bases, leaving 15 bases between them. This CDR3 is built from 15 residues. Germline-derived CDR1 and CDR2 are SGDLS and YYNGEE. The CDR3 DNA is TGTGCCAGCAGCGTAGTTGGCAAACAGTGGGATGGCTACACCTTC. Translation gives CASSVVGKQWDGYTF.

This chain links TRBV5-4 with TRBJ2-3, with 9 bases fitting TRBD2. The germline V gene has CDR1 SGHNT and CDR2 YYREEE (reference sequence). The CDR3 is 18 residues long. V dropped 6 bases and J dropped 0; count of bases not matched to a gene: 14. CDR3 sequence reads: CASTVGGLAGTSTDTQYF. DNA for the CDR3: TGTGCCAGCACCGTCGGGGGGCTAGCGGGGACTAGCACAGATACGCAGTATTTT. Filled out from reference TRBV5-4 and TRBJ2-3, the complete variable domain reads ETGVTQSPTHLIKTRGQQVTLRCSSQSGHNTVSWYQQALGQGPQFIFQYYREEENGRGNFPPRFSGLQFPNYSSELNVNALELDDSALYLCASTVGGLAGTSTDTQYFGPGTRLTVL.

The chain combines TRBV10-3 with TRBJ1-1, with TRBD1 as a possible D gene (5 bases). Looked up from germline, CDR1 is ENHRY and CDR2 is SYGVKD. V shed 6 bases and J shed 5 bases, with 19 bases lying between them. This CDR3 contains 15 residues. Here the CDR3 reads CAISSDGSGRTEAFF. The DNA for the CDR3 is TGTGCCATCAGCTCGGACGGATCGGGACGAACTGAAGCTTTCTTT.